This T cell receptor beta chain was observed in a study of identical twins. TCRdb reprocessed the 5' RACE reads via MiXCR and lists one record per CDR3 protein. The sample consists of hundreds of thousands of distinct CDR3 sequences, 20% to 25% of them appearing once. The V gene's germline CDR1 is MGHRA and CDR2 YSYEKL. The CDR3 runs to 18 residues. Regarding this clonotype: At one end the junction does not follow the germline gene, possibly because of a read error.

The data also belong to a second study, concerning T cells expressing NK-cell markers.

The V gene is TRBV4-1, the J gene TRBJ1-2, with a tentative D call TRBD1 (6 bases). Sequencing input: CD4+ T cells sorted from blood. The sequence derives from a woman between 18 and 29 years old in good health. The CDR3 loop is CAISPGRGHTRANYGYTF. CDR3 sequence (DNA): TGTGCCATCAGCCCCGGGCGGGGACACACCAGAGCTAACTATGGCTACACCTTC.